The clone carrying this TCR beta chain was found a few times. Reverse transcription of roughly 0.45 to 1 ug RNA was performed with random hexamers. TCRdb reprocessed the immunoSEQ multiplex PCR reads with MiXCR, giving one entry per CDR3 protein. The sample yields roughly 160,000 distinct CDR3 sequences, around 96% seen once. The ends were cut back, 9 bases at V and 6 bases at J, with 12 bases in the middle. Germline V gives CDR1 MNHNS, CDR2 SASEGT. CDR3 length: 13 residues. These data belong to a study of CD8 T cells in Susac syndrome. This receptor was taken from a human donor with Susac syndrome. Material: CD4+ T cells from PBMCs. The chain recombines TRBV6-1 with TRBJ1-6; D not resolved. The CDR3 reads CASMRQLNSPLHF. The CDR3 DNA reads TGTGCCAGTATGCGGCAGCTTAATTCACCCCTCCACTTT.